Following are 28 T cell receptor beta chains from one sample sequenced in a study of T cell therapy after organ transplantation. Antigens for these TCRs are unknown. Time point defined: 4-8 weeks after completion of therapy. The method was immunoSEQ multiplex PCR; TCRdb's version includes in-frame clones alone and lacks a portion of them. The sample lists approximately 20,000 clones; about four fifths were seen once. This sample comprised CD8+ T cells from blood, obtained after autologous CMV-specific T cell therapy. The receptors originated from a human patient who had received a solid organ transplant and had CMV disease. Some T cells may be graft donor cells.

This rearrangement joins TRBV11-2 to TRBJ2-2; D is perhaps TRBD1 (5 bases). The V end lost 4 bases, the J end lost 1 base, and 13 bases lay between the germline ends. The CDR3 has 16 amino acids. Looked up from germline, CDR1 is SGHAT and CDR2 is FQNNGV. The CDR3 bases are TGTGCCAGCAGCTCCGACAGCCCTATGAACACCGGGGAGCTGTTTTTT. Protein product: CASSSDSPMNTGELFF.

This rearrangement joins TRBV10-2 to TRBJ2-2; D call uncertain. The germline CDR1 and CDR2 sequences are WSHSY and SAAADI. V was pared by 6 bases and J by 6 bases, with 11 bases between. The CDR3 runs 13 residues. CDR3 DNA sequence: TGCGCCAGCAGGGAGATAGCTCCCGGGGAGCTGTTTTTT. Translated: CASREIAPGELFF.

The chain links TRBV7-9 to TRBJ2-5; no clear D gene. This CDR3 has 12 residues. V lost 5 bases to trimming and J lost 5 bases, with 9 bases between them. CDR1 is SEHNR and CDR2 is FQNEAQ in the germline V gene (reference sequence). As DNA, the CDR3 is TGTGCCAGCAGCCTCCCTAGGGAGACCCAGTACTTC. It translates to CASSLPRETQYF.

The chain joins TRBV5-4 to TRBJ1-1, with 9 bases identical to TRBD1. Germline V gene sequence: CDR1 SGHNT, CDR2 YYREEE (reference sequence). CDR3 length equals 14 residues. Trimming at V came to 3 bases and at J to 4 bases, leaving 4 bases not matched to a gene. The DNA for the CDR3 is TGTGCCAGCAGCTCGGGGACAGGGTTCACTGAAGCTTTCTTT. Translated, it gives CASSSGTGFTEAFF.

The rearrangement uses TRBV13 and TRBJ1-4, with TRBD1 as a possible D gene (5 bases). CDR3 length equals 13 residues. The germline V gene encodes CDR1 PRHDT and CDR2 FYEKMQ (reference sequence). V lost 5 bases to trimming and J lost 4 bases, with 8 bases between them. In DNA form, the CDR3 reads TGTGCCAGCAGCGACGGGGGTAATGAAAAACTGTTTTTT. Translation gives CASSDGGNEKLFF.

V and J are TRBV18 and TRBJ1-5, with 11 bases matching TRBD1. The CDR3 sequence is 17 residues long. Germline CDR1 is KGHSH and CDR2 is LQKENI. After removal of 6 bases from V and 2 bases from J, the junction contained 9 bases not matched to a gene. The CDR3 DNA reads as TGTGCCAGCTCCCCCGAAGGGGACAGGGGGGGCAATCAGCCCCAGCATTTT. Its protein product is CASSPEGDRGGNQPQHF.

Only a few counts were recorded for this clone. The chain is built from TRBV5-1 and TRBJ2-1; maybe TRBD1 (6 bases). The CDR3 is 15 residues long. Germline CDR1 reads SGHRS; CDR2 reads YFSETQ. Between the trimmed V and J ends, which lost 0 bases and 4 bases, there was a span of 11 bases. The CDR3 reads CASSLVQGLYNEQFF. CDR3 DNA sequence: TGCGCCAGCAGCTTGGTCCAGGGGCTGTACAATGAGCAGTTCTTC. Full variable domain (rest looked up from reference TRBV5-1 and TRBJ2-1): KAGVTQTPRYLIKTRGQQVTLSCSPISGHRSVSWYQQTPGQGLQFLFEYFSETQRNKGNFPGRFSGRQFSNSRSEMNVSTLELGDSALYLCASSLVQGLYNEQFFGPGTRLTVL.

The chain carries TRBV9 and TRBJ1-4; 9 bases fit TRBD1. V lost 3 bases to trimming and J lost 2 bases; unmatched junction nucleotides: 2. In germline, CDR1 is SGDLS, CDR2 YYNGEE. This CDR3 contains 15 residues. The CDR3 sequence: CASSATGGTNEKLFF. CDR3 bases: TGTGCCAGCAGCGCTACAGGGGGCACTAATGAAAAACTGTTTTTT.

This rearrangement joins TRBV13 to TRBJ2-7; D call uncertain. The CDR3 loop spans 11 amino acids. Trimming removed 0 bases from V and 7 bases from J, with 4 bases in between. Per the germline V gene, CDR1 is PRHDT and CDR2 is FYEKMQ (reference sequence). The CDR3 loop reads CASSLGREQYF. CDR3 coding DNA: TGTGCCAGCAGCTTAGGACGGGAGCAGTACTTC.

Comment on this clone: Mismatch with germline at one junction end may stem from a read error. The V and J genes are TRBV4-3 and TRBJ1-2; D is unresolved. The CDR3 runs 11 residues. Germline CDR1 reads LGHNA; CDR2 reads YSLEER. The DNA for the CDR3 is TGCGCCAGCAGCCAAGGCGGCAGGAGGGCCTTC. The encoded protein is CASSQGGRRAF.

The chain recombines TRBV5-5 with TRBJ2-3; a weak D match, TRBD1 (6 bases). Trimming left V 0 bases short and J 4 bases short, with 12 bases between. CDR3 length: 15 amino acids. Germline V gene data show CDR1 as SGHKS and CDR2 as YYEKEE (reference sequence). CDR3 amino acids: CASSLVDRRPDTQYF. As DNA, the CDR3 is TGTGCCAGCAGCTTGGTCGACAGGCGCCCAGATACGCAGTATTTT. The full variable domain, with the rest looked up from reference TRBV5-5 and TRBJ2-3, is DAGVTQSPTHLIKTRGQQVTLRCSPISGHKSVSWYQQVLGQGPQFIFQYYEKEERGRGNFPDRFSARQFPNYSSELNVNALLLGDSALYLCASSLVDRRPDTQYFGPGTRLTVL.

V and J are TRBV2 and TRBJ2-5, with D maybe TRBD2 (6 bases). There are 12 residues in the CDR3. From germline, CDR1 is SNHLY and CDR2 FYNNEI. Trimming left V 7 bases short and J 5 bases short, with 11 bases between. CDR3 loop: CASNIGRETQYF. The CDR3 region has the DNA TGTGCCAGCAACATAGGGAGGGAGACCCAGTACTTC.

The V and J genes are TRBV7-9 and TRBJ2-1, with no clear D. The V end was cut by 1 base, the J end by 10 bases, with 5 bases between. The CDR3 extends over 11 amino acids. Germline CDR1 SEHNR, CDR2 FQNEAQ (reference sequence). The CDR3 DNA follows: TGTGCCAGCAGCTTAGGTCCGGAGCAGTTCTTC. Translating gives CASSLGPEQFF.

The chain uses TRBV6-4 and TRBJ2-3; the D gene is possibly TRBD1 (5 bases). Germline values: CDR1 MRHNA, CDR2 SNTAGT. V lost 0 bases, J lost 2 bases, and 12 bases lay in between. The CDR3 has 16 residues. CDR3 in DNA: TGTGCCAGCAGTGACTCGCCAACAGGATCCACAGATACGCAGTATTTT. Protein: CASSDSPTGSTDTQYF.

The rearrangement links TRBV5-4 to TRBJ1-1; D is unclear. CDR3 length equals 15 residues. V was cut by 0 bases and J by 2 bases, with 11 bases left in between. CDR1 is SGHNT, CDR2 YYREEE, per germline (reference sequence). The CDR3 DNA is TGTGCCAGCAGCTTGGAGACGGGGATTAACACTGAAGCTTTCTTT. It encodes CASSLETGINTEAFF.

The genes are TRBV9 and TRBJ1-6; D is undetermined. CDR3 size: 13 residues. The V gene's germline CDR1 is SGDLS and CDR2 YYNGEE. Trimming removed 0 bases from V and 8 bases from J, with 6 bases in between. The CDR3 DNA reads TGTGCCAGCAGCGTAGGGGGATATTCACCCCTCCACTTT. Amino acid sequence: CASSVGGYSPLHF.

Concerning this clone: At one boundary the junction diverges from the germline segment, which might be a read error. V gene TRBV30 combines with J gene TRBJ1-4, with unresolved D. The CDR3 length is 12 residues. The germline CDR1 and CDR2 sequences are GTSNPN and SVGIG (reference sequence). CDR3 protein: CAWGVSGEKLFF. Written as DNA, the CDR3 is TGTGCCTGGGGTGTTTCGGGTGAAAAACTGTTTTTT. The full variable domain, its missing parts supplied by reference TRBV30 and TRBJ1-4, is SQTIHQWPATLVQPVGSPLSLECTVEGTSNPNLYWYRQAAGRGLQLLFYSVGIGQISSEVPQNLSASRPQDRQFILSSKKLLLSDSGFYLCAWGVSGEKLFFGSGTQLSVL.

Turning to this clone: The same CDR3 arises from other DNA sequences in this sample as well. The rearrangement links TRBV13 to TRBJ2-1; D not certain. The CDR3 extends over 14 amino acids. The germline gives CDR1 PRHDT, CDR2 FYEKMQ (reference sequence). The germline V and J ends were trimmed by 5 bases and 4 bases, with 12 bases remaining between them. The CDR3, as DNA: TGTGCCAGCAGCCCTCTCGGCTCGTACAATGAGCAGTTCTTC. It translates to CASSPLGSYNEQFF.

The rearrangement joins TRBV19 to TRBJ1-5; D might be TRBD1 (5 bases). This CDR3 has 19 residues. Trimming removed 1 base at V and 8 bases at J, with 27 bases between. Germline V lookup: CDR1 LNHDA, CDR2 SQIVND (reference sequence). CDR3 DNA sequence: TGTGCCAGTAGTATAGGGGCCGGGACCACGGGCCCTATTATGAAGCCCCAGCATTTT. Translated, it gives CASSIGAGTTGPIMKPQHF.

The CDR3 DNA reads as TGTGCCAGCAGTTACTACAGGGGTGAAGATGGCTACACCTTC. Translated: CASSYYRGEDGYTF. The chain employs TRBV6-6 and TRBJ1-2, with 7 bases identical to TRBD1. J gave up 6 bases and V 1 base, and 5 bases lay outside the gene matches. Germline V lookup: CDR1 MNHNY, CDR2 SVGAGI (reference sequence). CDR3 length: 14 residues.

This clone has more than one count but fewer than ten. The chain joins TRBV7-9 to TRBJ1-2, with 8 bases identical to TRBD1. Germline lookup yields CDR1 SEHNR and CDR2 FQNEAQ (reference sequence). CDR3 size: 14 residues. V gave up 5 bases and J gave up 4 bases; unmatched junction bases: 6. CDR3 sequence (DNA): TGTGCCAGCAGCCCAGGGGGCGCAGCCTATGGCTACACCTTC. This encodes CASSPGGAAYGYTF.

This clone showed up just once. The chain couples TRBV6-4 to TRBJ1-2; a possible D gene is TRBD1 (5 bases). This CDR3 has 16 amino acids. CDR1 MRHNA and CDR2 SNTAGT come from the germline V gene. Trimming stripped 4 bases from V and 1 base from J, with 16 bases between. The DNA for the CDR3 is TGTGCCAGCAGTGGATATCAAGGACAACTTAACTATGGCTACACCTTC. Translation gives CASSGYQGQLNYGYTF.

The CDR3: CASSQVGGEAYEQYF. CDR3 sequence (DNA): TGCGCCAGCAGCCAAGTTGGAGGGGAGGCCTACGAGCAGTACTTC. This chain uses TRBV4-1 with TRBJ2-7, with D tentatively TRBD2 (6 bases). Germline CDR1 and CDR2: MGHRA and YSYEKL. The CDR3 totals 15 residues. Deletions cut 1 base from V and 2 bases from J, with 12 bases between.

The chain has TRBV27 and TRBJ1-2, with 9 bases identical to TRBD1. V dropped 11 bases and J dropped 7; count of bases not matched to a gene: 20. CDR1 and CDR2 from the germline V gene are MNHEY and SMNVEV (reference sequence). This CDR3 is built from 16 residues. CDR3 residues: CAPNRDRVPLYCGYTF. The CDR3 region has the DNA TGTGCCCCAAACCGGGACAGGGTTCCCCTTTATTGTGGCTACACCTTC.

The genes are TRBV6-5 and TRBJ2-2; no clear D. Trimming took 5 bases from V and 7 from J, leaving 14 bases between them. This CDR3 has 14 residues. Germline lookup yields CDR1 MNHEY and CDR2 SVGAGI. The CDR3 coding sequence is TGTGCCAGCAGTCCACGCCTAGGGATCGGGGAGCTGTTTTTT. Translated, it gives CASSPRLGIGELFF.

This clone was seen a few times. CDR3 region: CAWSVNSNQPQHF. CDR3 coding DNA: TGTGCCTGGAGTGTAAATAGCAATCAGCCCCAGCATTTT. The chain recombines TRBV30 with TRBJ1-5, with no clear D. Germline lookup yields CDR1 GTSNPN and CDR2 SVGIG (reference sequence). The V end lost 0 bases, the J end lost 0 bases, and 3 bases lay between the germline ends. The CDR3 spans 13 residues.

The V call is TRBV14, the J call TRBJ1-4, with D tentatively TRBD1 (5 bases). CDR3 length: 16 residues. Trimming shortened V by 8 bases and J by 3 bases, and 19 bases separated the two germline ends. Germline assignment: CDR1 SGHDN and CDR2 FVKESK. The DNA for the CDR3 is TGTGCCAGCCCATCTCGCAAGGGGCTATCTAATGAAAAACTGTTTTTT. Its translation: CASPSRKGLSNEKLFF. Filled out from reference TRBV14 and TRBJ1-4, the complete variable domain reads EAGVTQFPSHSVIEKGQTVTLRCDPISGHDNLYWYRRVMGKEIKFLLHFVKESKQDESGMPNNRFLAERTGGTYSTLKVQPAELEDSGVYFCASPSRKGLSNEKLFFGSGTQLSVL.

CDR3 nucleotides: TGTGCCAGCGCCGACATGTCTGAAGCTTTCTTT. It specifies CASADMSEAFF. The chain links TRBV6-5 to TRBJ1-1; D is ambiguous. Germline loops: CDR1 MNHEY, CDR2 SVGAGI. The CDR3 length is 11 residues. Trimming cost V 8 bases and J 6 bases, with 10 bases left between them.